Detailed here is one TCR beta chain. The antigen is not known. Per the germline V gene, CDR1 is SNHLY and CDR2 is FYNNEI. V lost 3 bases to trimming and J lost 3 bases; unmatched junction nucleotides: 7. The CDR3 totals 15 residues. This sample was included in a study of vaccination and CD4 T cells after COVID-19. Overall study: Two doses of either BNT162b2 or mRNA-1273 vaccine were given to participants. The cells in question were stimulated using overlapping spike peptides derived from SARS-CoV-2, HCoV-NL63, HCoV-OC43 and HCoV-229E.

The Oncomine TCR Beta short-read assay was applied to DNA of cultured CD4+ T cells. Via MiXCR, TCRdb re-called the PCR reads, giving one row per CDR3 protein. The table records approximately 26,000 distinct CDR3 sequences, 64% of them present only once. Treatment of the sample: roughly 10-day PBMC culture with coronavirus spike peptide pools or control peptides (ViraFEST assay). Per-well cultures of millions of PBMCs received 9 to 10 IU/ml IL-2 and around 9.3 ug/ml peptide pools. V is TRBV2 and J is TRBJ2-7; TRBD1 agrees at 8 bases. The receptor was isolated from a human donor who had recovered from COVID-19. The sequenced material came from CD4+ T cells from blood, cultured in vitro. CDR3 sequence (DNA): TGTGCCAGCAGTGAGGGTCGGACAGGGATCTACGAGCAGTACTTC. It encodes CASSEGRTGIYEQYF.